A selection of T cell receptor beta chains follows, all from one sample in a study of CD8 T cells in Susac syndrome. TCRdb independently ran MiXCR on the immunoSEQ multiplex PCR reads; one entry per CDR3 protein. The repertoire consists of 65,000 to 100,000 distinct CDR3 sequences, with roughly 95% occurring once and the leading ten covering approximately 0.42%. The sample consisted of CD8+ T cells from PBMCs. Receptors were obtained from a human donor with Susac syndrome. CDR3s include the opening cysteine and the closing phenylalanine or tryptophan. D genes are given only for firm matches. Size is stated for part of the rows, as once, few or many counts, or as a class when the clone is expanded.

V gene,J gene,D gene,clone size,CDR3 protein,CDR3 DNA
TRBV15,TRBJ2-1,.,.,CATSSRVGLGEGNEQFF,TGTGCCACTAGCAGTAGAGTGGGTCTAGGGGAAGGAAATGAGCAGTTCTTC
TRBV12-3/TRBV12-4,TRBJ2-7,.,.,CASSQTISRQYF,TGTGCCAGCAGCCAGACGATCTCCCGGCAGTACTTC
TRBV12-3/TRBV12-4,TRBJ2-5,TRBD2,.,CASSWGLAGGGGETQYF,TGTGCCAGCAGCTGGGGACTAGCGGGAGGGGGAGGAGAGACCCAGTACTTC
TRBV4-3,TRBJ2-5,.,.,CASSQVGSQETQYF,TGCGCCAGCAGCCAAGTAGGCAGCCAAGAGACCCAGTACTTC
TRBV20-1,TRBJ2-5,TRBD2,once,CSARDGTSWETQYF,TGCAGTGCTAGAGACGGGACTAGCTGGGAGACCCAGTACTTC
TRBV4-2,TRBJ2-2,TRBD2,.,CASSHTSGGYTGELFF,TGTGCCAGCAGCCACACTAGCGGGGGGTACACCGGGGAGCTGTTTTTT
TRBV29-1,TRBJ2-3,TRBD2,.,CSVGSFDLGREADTQYF,TGCAGCGTTGGGTCTTTCGATCTGGGGCGGGAGGCAGATACGCAGTATTTT
TRBV13,TRBJ2-7,TRBD1,.,CASSSRQGLAYEQYF,TGTGCCAGCAGCTCACGACAGGGGCTAGCCTACGAGCAGTACTTC
TRBV4-1,TRBJ2-1,.,few,CASSQDRHNEQFF,TGCGCCAGCAGCCAAGATCGTCACAATGAGCAGTTCTTC
TRBV20-1,TRBJ1-2,.,.,CSARGEKRNYGYTF,TGCAGTGCTAGAGGGGAAAAAAGGAACTATGGCTACACCTTC
TRBV20-1,TRBJ2-3,.,.,CSARQHSGGGTDTQYF,TGCAGTGCTAGACAACATTCGGGGGGCGGCACAGATACGCAGTATTTT
TRBV29-1,TRBJ2-7,.,.,CSVVGELFSYEQYF,TGCAGCGTTGTAGGCGAACTTTTTTCCTACGAGCAGTACTTC
TRBV24-1,TRBJ2-1,.,.,CATSADSSYNEQFF,TGTGCCACCAGCGCGGACAGTTCCTACAATGAGCAGTTCTTC
TRBV6-2/TRBV6-3,TRBJ2-5,.,.,CASSYSYRLGETQYF,TGTGCCAGCAGTTACTCCTACAGATTAGGGGAGACCCAGTACTTC
TRBV27,TRBJ1-6,.,once,CASSPADGLGGSPLHF,TGTGCCAGCAGTCCTGCGGATGGTCTCGGGGGTTCACCCCTCCACTTT
TRBV24-1,TRBJ2-5,.,.,CATFLGTQYF,TGTGCCACCTTCCTAGGTACCCAGTACTTC
TRBV11-2,TRBJ2-3,.,.,CASSSPIYTDTQYF,TGTGCCAGCAGCTCCCCGATATACACAGATACGCAGTATTTT
TRBV28,TRBJ2-5,TRBD1,.,CASSSPRQGSETQYF,TGTGCCAGCAGTAGCCCACGACAGGGTTCAGAGACCCAGTACTTC
TRBV19,TRBJ2-1,.,.,CASSILDVGEQFF,TGTGCCAGTAGTATTCTAGATGTAGGCGAGCAGTTCTTC
TRBV30,TRBJ2-7,.,.,CAWSGGSSSYEQYF,TGTGCCTGGAGTGGTGGGTCCAGCTCCTACGAGCAGTACTTC
TRBV20-1,TRBJ2-7,.,.,CSAGDALPSYEQYF,TGCAGTGCCGGAGACGCCCTTCCCTCCTACGAGCAGTACTTC
TRBV29-1,TRBJ2-7,.,.,CSVGFTGRAGAYEQYF,TGCAGCGTTGGGTTTACGGGCCGGGCCGGAGCCTACGAGCAGTACTTC
TRBV27,TRBJ1-1,.,.,CASSLPGSLTEAFF,TGTGCCAGCAGTTTACCAGGTTCCCTCACTGAAGCTTTCTTT
TRBV5-4,TRBJ2-5,.,.,CASSPSGRETQYF,TGTGCCAGCAGCCCCTCAGGGCGAGAGACCCAGTACTTC
TRBV6-2/TRBV6-3,TRBJ2-7,.,.,CASSYQGYEQYF,TGTGCCAGCAGTTACCAAGGCTACGAGCAGTACTTC
TRBV28,TRBJ2-3,.,.,CASSFLQTDTQYF,TGTGCCAGCAGTTTTCTCCAAACAGATACGCAGTATTTT
TRBV28,TRBJ2-3,.,.,CASSFSDTQYF,TGTGCCAGCAGTTTCTCAGATACGCAGTATTTT
TRBV5-6,TRBJ1-3,.,.,CASSLASEDGNTIYF,TGTGCCAGCAGCTTGGCCTCCGAAGATGGAAACACCATATATTTT
TRBV5-1,TRBJ1-2,.,.,CASSDRGQEPYGYTF,TGCGCCAGCAGCGATCGTGGACAAGAGCCTTATGGCTACACCTTC
TRBV19,TRBJ2-2,.,once,CASSMDQGSGELFF,TGTGCCAGTAGTATGGATCAAGGGTCCGGGGAGCTGTTTTTT
TRBV7-6,TRBJ2-7,.,.,CASSLHRVDDTYEQYF,TGTGCCAGCAGCTTACATCGAGTCGATGATACCTACGAGCAGTACTTC
TRBV7-9,TRBJ1-5,.,.,CASARGNQPQHF,TGTGCCAGCGCCAGGGGAAATCAGCCCCAGCATTTT
TRBV9,TRBJ2-1,.,.,CASSGQQGYTRFF,TGTGCCAGCAGCGGTCAACAGGGCTATACACGGTTCTTC
TRBV30,TRBJ2-1,.,.,CAWSPQGSSYNEQFF,TGTGCCTGGAGTCCCCAGGGGAGCTCCTACAATGAGCAGTTCTTC
TRBV7-2,TRBJ1-1,.,.,CASSFAAENTEAFF,TGTGCCAGCAGCTTCGCGGCAGAGAACACTGAAGCTTTCTTT
TRBV15,TRBJ2-3,.,.,CATSSPRWIQVTQYF,TGTGCCACCAGCTCCCCCCGATGGATACAAGTTACGCAGTATTTT
TRBV6-5,TRBJ1-5,.,.,CASSYSRIQPQHF,TGTGCCAGCAGTTACTCGAGGATCCAGCCCCAGCATTTT
TRBV29-1,TRBJ1-2,.,.,CSVEGGAEYGYTF,TGCAGCGTTGAAGGAGGGGCGGAATATGGCTACACCTTC
TRBV9,TRBJ2-5,.,few,CASGSPQYF,TGTGCCAGCGGGTCCCCCCAGTACTTC
TRBV13,TRBJ1-2,.,.,CASSLAQLLNYGYTF,TGTGCCAGCAGCTTAGCACAGCTCCTTAACTATGGCTACACCTTC
TRBV29-1,TRBJ1-1,.,.,CSVEGGAMNTEAFF,TGCAGCGTTGAAGGGGGGGCCATGAACACTGAAGCTTTCTTT
TRBV4-3,TRBJ2-2,TRBD2,.,CASSQVRTSDKELFF,TGCGCCAGCAGCCAAGTGAGGACTAGCGATAAGGAGCTGTTTTTT
TRBV7-9,TRBJ2-7,.,.,CASSLGRVEQYF,TGTGCCAGCAGCTTAGGGCGGGTAGAGCAGTACTTC
TRBV15,TRBJ2-7,.,.,CATSEDRLSYEQYF,TGTGCCACCAGCGAGGACCGACTCTCCTACGAGCAGTACTTC
TRBV14,TRBJ1-1,TRBD1,.,CASSQGLDRETEAFF,TGTGCCAGCAGCCAAGGACTGGACAGGGAAACTGAAGCTTTCTTT
TRBV25-1,TRBJ2-3,.,.,CASIGREADTQYF,TGTGCCAGCATAGGAAGGGAGGCAGATACGCAGTATTTT
TRBV18,TRBJ1-2,.,.,CASSPGARGYTF,TGTGCCAGCTCACCTGGTGCCCGCGGCTACACCTTC
TRBV20-1,TRBJ1-5,.,.,CSARDRLAQHF,TGCAGTGCTAGAGATCGCCTTGCCCAGCATTTT
TRBV9,TRBJ1-6,.,.,CASSGDSRNSPLHF,TGTGCCAGCAGTGGAGACAGTAGGAATTCACCCCTCCACTTT
TRBV7-2,TRBJ1-2,.,.,CASSDRTDGYTF,TGTGCCAGCAGCGACAGGACAGACGGCTACACCTTC
TRBV6-2/TRBV6-3,TRBJ2-3,.,.,CASSERGITTDTQYF,TGTGCCAGCAGCGAGAGAGGGATTACGACAGATACGCAGTATTTT
TRBV20-1,TRBJ2-4,.,.,CSARAEQRENIQYF,TGCAGTGCTAGAGCCGAACAAAGGGAAAACATTCAGTACTTC
TRBV14,TRBJ1-2,.,.,CASSQDTFWYGYTF,TGTGCCAGCAGCCAAGATACGTTTTGGTATGGCTACACCTTC
TRBV15,TRBJ2-3,.,.,CATGKDADTQYF,TGTGCCACCGGGAAGGATGCAGATACGCAGTATTTT
TRBV20-1,TRBJ1-5,.,.,CSARVGQGRQPQHF,TGCAGTGCTAGAGTGGGGCAGGGCAGGCAGCCCCAGCATTTT
TRBV4-1,TRBJ2-5,TRBD1,once,CASSQIDRVKETQYF,TGCGCCAGCAGCCAAATTGACAGGGTCAAAGAGACCCAGTACTTC